The 26 T cell receptor beta chains below were found in one sample sequenced in a study of CD8+ T cells in alopecia areata. Extracted RNA was reverse transcribed, and the resulting cDNA served as sequencing template. Assay: immunoSEQ multiplex PCR; the TCRdb copy retains only in-frame clones and omits some. The sample includes 200,000 to 250,000 clones, more than 55% seen only once; the top ten take over 1%. Treatment reported: oral pan-JAK inhibitor, 5-10 mg twice daily. Source: CD4+ T cells sorted from blood, taken at approximately week 44, from a patient treated with tofacitinib. The receptors shown here come from a human donor with alopecia areata.

This clone has more than one count but fewer than ten. This chain uses TRBV7-2 with TRBJ2-4, with D possibly TRBD1 on 5 matching bases. The CDR3 loop spans 15 amino acids. The ends were cut back, 5 bases at V and 0 bases at J, with 11 bases in the middle. Germline V CDR1 and CDR2: SGHTA, FQGNSA. CDR3 loop: CASSQRQLAKNIQYF. In DNA, the CDR3 is TGTGCCAGCAGCCAACGACAGTTAGCCAAAAACATTCAGTACTTC.

This clone has only a few counts. The V gene is TRBV25-1, the J gene TRBJ2-7; tentative D call: TRBD1 (5 bases). Between the trimmed V and J ends, which lost 3 bases and 7 bases, there was a span of 13 bases. Germline V gene lookup returns CDR1 MGHDK and CDR2 SYGVNS. This CDR3 has 13 amino acids. CDR3 residues: CASSDSRALEQYF. The CDR3 DNA sequence: TGTGCCAGCAGTGATTCCAGGGCACTAGAGCAGTACTTC.

This clone came up many times. The same CDR3 also results from other DNA sequences found in this sample. J is TRBJ1-4 and V is TRBV4-3; 9 bases are a match to TRBD1. From germline, CDR1 is LGHNA and CDR2 YSLEER. The CDR3 extends over 14 amino acids. V lost 3 bases, J lost 4 bases, and 0 bases stayed unmatched. CDR3 protein: CASSQGQGNEKLFF. The CDR3 nucleotides read TGCGCCAGCAGCCAGGGACAGGGTAATGAAAAACTGTTTTTT.

The V gene is TRBV29-1, the J gene TRBJ1-1; possible D gene TRBD1, 5 bases. The CDR3 has 13 residues. Per germline, CDR1 SQVTM and CDR2 ANQGSEA. V lost 4 bases, J lost 2 bases, and 11 bases lay in between. The CDR3 DNA is TGCAGCGTTGTGGTCAGGGTCAACACTGAAGCTTTCTTT. This sequence encodes CSVVVRVNTEAFF.

In its sample, this clone was seen a few times. V usage is TRBV19 and J usage is TRBJ2-1, with 9 bases aligning to TRBD1. V shed 6 bases, J shed 1 base, and the junction held 1 base outside the gene matches. Germline V CDR1 and CDR2: LNHDA, SQIVND (reference sequence). This CDR3 is built from 14 residues. CDR3 nucleotide sequence: TGTGCCAGTAGGGGACAGGGATCCTACAATGAGCAGTTCTTC. This encodes CASRGQGSYNEQFF.

This clone was detected only once. The chain combines TRBV30 with TRBJ2-6, with a weak D call TRBD1 (7 bases). Trimming stripped 3 bases from V and 3 bases from J, with 12 bases between. Germline CDR1 GTSNPN, CDR2 SVGIG (reference sequence). This CDR3 region has 15 residues. The CDR3 coding sequence is TGTGCCTGGAGGACAGGGAGGAATGGGGCCAACGTCCTGACTTTC. It specifies CAWRTGRNGANVLTF. Full variable domain (remainder filled in from reference TRBV30 and TRBJ2-6): SQTIHQWPATLVQPVGSPLSLECTVEGTSNPNLYWYRQAAGRGLQLLFYSVGIGQISSEVPQNLSASRPQDRQFILSSKKLLLSDSGFYLCAWRTGRNGANVLTFGAGSRLTVL.

The rearrangement links TRBV11-2 to TRBJ2-7; D tentatively reads TRBD1 or TRBD2 (7 bases each). V was cut by 7 bases and J by 2 bases, with 15 bases left in between. The germline gives CDR1 SGHAT, CDR2 FQNNGV. The length of the CDR3 is 14 residues. DNA of the CDR3: TGTGCCAGCAACCCGACAGGGAGGGCCTACGAGCAGTACTTC. Its protein is CASNPTGRAYEQYF.

The chain employs TRBV5-1 and TRBJ2-7, with 10 positions matching TRBD2. Germline V gene data show CDR1 as SGHRS and CDR2 as YFSETQ. V was clipped by 5 bases and J by 0 bases; unmatched bases: 5. The CDR3 length is 15 residues. The chain's CDR3 is CASRTSGASSYEQYF. The CDR3 region has the DNA TGCGCCAGCAGAACTAGCGGGGCGAGCTCCTACGAGCAGTACTTC. The full variable domain, with the rest looked up from reference TRBV5-1 and TRBJ2-7, is KAGVTQTPRYLIKTRGQQVTLSCSPISGHRSVSWYQQTPGQGLQFLFEYFSETQRNKGNFPGRFSGRQFSNSRSEMNVSTLELGDSALYLCASRTSGASSYEQYFGPGTRLTVT.

CDR3 sequence: CASSPSGTETQYF. The DNA for the CDR3 is TGTGCCAGCAGCCCTTCCGGGACAGAGACCCAGTACTTC. The chain couples TRBV5-6 to TRBJ2-5; D may correspond to TRBD1 or TRBD2 (5 bases each). V was pared by 4 bases and J by 4 bases, with 11 bases between. CDR1 and CDR2 (germline): SGHDT, YYEEEE. This CDR3 region has 13 residues.

The chain combines TRBV9 with TRBJ2-1; 10 nucleotides line up with TRBD2. The V gene's germline CDR1 is SGDLS and CDR2 YYNGEE. V lost 1 base to trimming and J lost 8 bases; unmatched junction nucleotides: 6. This CDR3 contains 15 residues. Here the CDR3 reads CASSVLAGGRDEQFF. The CDR3 nucleotides read TGTGCCAGCAGCGTATTAGCGGGGGGTAGGGATGAGCAGTTCTTC.

The chain has TRBV29-1 and TRBJ2-1; TRBD2 matches 9 bases. The CDR3 has 14 residues. Germline CDR1 and CDR2: SQVTM and ANQGSEA. V lost 7 bases to trimming and J lost 7 bases; unmatched junction nucleotides: 11. The CDR3 spells CSGTQRGAFNEQFF. The CDR3 DNA follows: TGCAGCGGAACCCAGCGGGGGGCTTTTAATGAGCAGTTCTTC.

This clone has only one observation. The chain carries TRBV2 and TRBJ2-1, with 7 bases that match TRBD2. This CDR3 has 13 residues. Germline CDR1 SNHLY, CDR2 FYNNEI. Trimming at V came to 7 bases and at J to 5 bases, leaving 5 bases not matched to a gene. The DNA for the CDR3 is TGTGCCAGCATGAGGACTAGTAACAATGAGCAGTTCTTC. Translation: CASMRTSNNEQFF.

The gene calls are TRBV7-2 and TRBJ2-1; TRBD1 matches 8 bases. This CDR3 comprises 14 residues. Trimming cost V 3 bases and J 8 bases; bases outside gene matches: 6. Germline CDR1 and CDR2: SGHTA and FQGNSA. The CDR3 loop is CASSFQGAVDEQFF. CDR3 nucleotides: TGTGCCAGCAGCTTTCAGGGGGCGGTCGATGAGCAGTTCTTC.

This chain uses TRBV30 with TRBJ1-2, with D unresolved. This CDR3 contains 13 residues. The V and J ends lost 4 bases and 2 bases respectively, with 11 bases between them. Germline V gene lookup returns CDR1 GTSNPN and CDR2 SVGIG (reference sequence). CDR3 amino acids: CAWTPVGNYGYTF. CDR3 coding DNA: TGTGCCTGGACTCCGGTCGGGAACTATGGCTACACCTTC.

The rearrangement links TRBV11-2 to TRBJ2-3; 7 nucleotides align to TRBD1. Losses at the gene ends were 5 bases for V and 5 bases for J; bases not matched to a gene: 1. The CDR3 is 12 residues long. Per germline, CDR1 SGHAT and CDR2 FQNNGV. Here the CDR3 reads CASSRQGDTQYF. As DNA, the CDR3 is TGTGCCAGCAGCCGACAGGGAGATACGCAGTATTTT.

V is TRBV15 and J is TRBJ2-3; possibly TRBD1 for D (6 bases). V was cut by 0 bases and J by 1 base, with 11 bases left in between. The CDR3 length is 16 residues. Germline V gives CDR1 LNHNV, CDR2 YYDKDF (reference sequence). CDR3 protein: CATSREQGFGTDTQYF. CDR3 DNA: TGTGCCACCAGCAGAGAACAGGGTTTCGGCACAGATACGCAGTATTTT.

The V and J genes are TRBV19 and TRBJ2-7; D gene uncertain. The length of the CDR3 is 13 residues. The V end was cut by 10 bases, the J end by 2 bases, with 15 bases between. CDR1 and CDR2 from the germline V gene are LNHDA and SQIVND (reference sequence). The CDR3 region is CATVGYPPYEQYF. DNA for the CDR3: TGTGCCACCGTCGGCTACCCTCCCTACGAGCAGTACTTC.

The rearrangement joins TRBV29-1 to TRBJ1-1; D is ambiguous. There are 11 residues in the CDR3. Trimming removed 6 bases at V and 11 bases at J, with 16 bases between. Per the germline V gene, CDR1 is SQVTM and CDR2 is ANQGSEA. CDR3 sequence: CSVARRPVAFF. CDR3 DNA: TGCAGCGTAGCCAGGAGGCCTGTGGCTTTCTTT.

The chain links TRBV6-6 to TRBJ2-3; no clear D. Trimming stripped 5 bases from V and 2 bases from J, with 8 bases between. Germline lookup yields CDR1 MNHNY and CDR2 SVGAGI (reference sequence). CDR3 size: 13 residues. The chain's CDR3 is CASSQRPTDTQYF. The CDR3, as DNA: TGTGCCAGCAGTCAACGACCCACAGATACGCAGTATTTT.

This chain links TRBV2 with TRBJ2-7; D perhaps matches TRBD1 (6 bases). CDR1 is SNHLY, CDR2 FYNNEI, per germline. This CDR3 is built from 14 residues. V was clipped by 0 bases and J by 5 bases, with 11 bases between them. CDR3 residues: CASSEARQANEQYF. The CDR3 DNA reads as TGTGCCAGCAGTGAAGCGCGACAGGCCAACGAGCAGTACTTC.

The chain joins TRBV4-1 to TRBJ2-3; 12 positions match TRBD2. The ends lost 0 bases at V and 6 bases at J; junction bases unmatched: 7. There are 17 residues in the CDR3. CDR1 and CDR2 (germline): MGHRA, YSYEKL. The CDR3 protein is CASSQDASGGARDTQYF. The CDR3 bases are TGCGCCAGCAGCCAAGATGCTAGCGGGGGGGCCAGGGATACGCAGTATTTT.

In regard to this clone: Additional DNA sequences in this sample encode the identical CDR3. The chain couples TRBV4-3 to TRBJ1-1; TRBD1 matches 7 bases. The CDR3 length is 15 residues. V trimming: 0 bases; J trimming: 2 bases; junction bases outside the gene matches: 3. Germline V gives CDR1 LGHNA, CDR2 YSLEER. CDR3 loop: CASSQETGRNTEAFF. CDR3 coding DNA: TGCGCCAGCAGCCAAGAGACAGGGCGTAACACTGAAGCTTTCTTT.

This clone was observed a handful of times. The rearrangement uses TRBV15 and TRBJ1-1, with D uncertain. Trimming pared 1 base from V and 4 bases from J, leaving 13 bases between. Germline CDR1 is LNHNV and CDR2 is YYDKDF (reference sequence). This CDR3 is built from 15 residues. CDR3 DNA: TGTGCCACCAGCAGAGGGTACGAAGAGGGCACTGAAGCTTTCTTT. It yields the protein CATSRGYEEGTEAFF.

V and J are TRBV30 and TRBJ1-1; TRBD1 is a possible D gene (5 bases). CDR1 and CDR2 (germline): GTSNPN, SVGIG (reference sequence). Between the trimmed V and J ends, which lost 4 bases and 0 bases, there was a span of 15 bases. This CDR3 region has 15 residues. Written as DNA, the CDR3 is TGTGCCTGGACGATGAGGGGTCGGGTGAACACTGAAGCTTTCTTT. Encoded protein: CAWTMRGRVNTEAFF.

Remarks on this clone: This sample includes further DNA sequences coding for the same CDR3. The V call is TRBV29-1, the J call TRBJ1-1; 8 bases match TRBD1. J lost 4 bases, V lost 6 bases, and 7 bases had no gene match. This CDR3 region has 13 residues. Germline V gene sequence: CDR1 SQVTM, CDR2 ANQGSEA. The CDR3 sequence: CSVVNRGTTEAFF. The CDR3, as DNA: TGCAGCGTCGTAAACAGGGGGACCACTGAAGCTTTCTTT.

The chain is built from TRBV9 and TRBJ2-3; 9 bases fit TRBD2. The germline V gene encodes CDR1 SGDLS and CDR2 YYNGEE. This CDR3 spans 16 amino acids. The junction had 6 bases not matched to a gene; V was cut back by 2 bases and J by 2 bases. CDR3 region: CASSVLTSGDTDTQYF. The CDR3 bases are TGTGCCAGCAGCGTTCTGACTAGCGGAGACACAGATACGCAGTATTTT.